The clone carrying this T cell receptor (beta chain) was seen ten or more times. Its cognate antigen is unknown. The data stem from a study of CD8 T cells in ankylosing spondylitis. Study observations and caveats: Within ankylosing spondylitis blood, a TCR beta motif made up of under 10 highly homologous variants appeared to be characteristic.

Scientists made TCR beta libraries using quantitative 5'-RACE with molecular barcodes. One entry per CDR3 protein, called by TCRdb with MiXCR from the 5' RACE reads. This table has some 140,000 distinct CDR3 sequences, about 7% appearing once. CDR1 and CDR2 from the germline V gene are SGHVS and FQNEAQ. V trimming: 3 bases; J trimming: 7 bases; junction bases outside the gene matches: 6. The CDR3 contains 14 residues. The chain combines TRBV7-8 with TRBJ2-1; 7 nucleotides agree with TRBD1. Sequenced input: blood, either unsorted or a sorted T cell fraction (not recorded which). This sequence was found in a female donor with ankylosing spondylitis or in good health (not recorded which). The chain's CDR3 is CASSFRGPENEQFF. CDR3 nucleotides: TGTGCCAGCAGCTTTAGGGGGCCGGAAAATGAGCAGTTCTTC.